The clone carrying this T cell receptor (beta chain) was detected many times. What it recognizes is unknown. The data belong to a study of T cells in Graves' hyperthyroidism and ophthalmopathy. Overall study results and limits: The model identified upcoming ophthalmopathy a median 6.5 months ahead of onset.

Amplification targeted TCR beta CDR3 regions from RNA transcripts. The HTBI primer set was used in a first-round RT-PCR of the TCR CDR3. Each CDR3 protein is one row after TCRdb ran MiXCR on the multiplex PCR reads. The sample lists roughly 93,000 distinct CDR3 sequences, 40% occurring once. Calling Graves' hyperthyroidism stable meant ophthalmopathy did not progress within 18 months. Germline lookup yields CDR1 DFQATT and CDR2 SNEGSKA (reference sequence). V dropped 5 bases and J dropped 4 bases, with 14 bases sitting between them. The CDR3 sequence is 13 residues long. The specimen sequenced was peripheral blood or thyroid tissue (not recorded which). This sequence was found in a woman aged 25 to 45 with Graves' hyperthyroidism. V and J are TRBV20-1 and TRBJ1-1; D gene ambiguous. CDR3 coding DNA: TGCAGTGCTTCGACCAGGCCGGGCACTGAAGCTTTCTTT. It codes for CSASTRPGTEAFF.